Below, 9 T cell receptor beta chains from the same sample are listed, as sequenced in a study of spatial heterogeneity in lung cancer. Study-level results: How many expanded intratumoral alpha and beta TCRs were present tracked the tumor mutation count, which was a count of nonsynonymous mutations.

Time point of the sample: sample taken at primary tumor resection. Their antigen targets remain unknown. TCRdb re-called the 5' RACE reads through MiXCR, storing one row per CDR3 protein. The data show about 9,300 distinct CDR3 sequences, less than 65% seen once. This sample comprised lung tumor tissue, obtained at surgery. These receptor sequences come from a female donor with early-stage non-small cell lung cancer.

As for this clonotype: This beta chain is a stray sequence in a library constructed for alpha chains; its clone size is not meaningful. The chain has TRBV18 and TRBJ2-7; 8 nucleotides match TRBD1. Trimming removed 2 bases from V and 6 bases from J; junction bases left unmatched: 6. The CDR3 contains 14 residues. CDR1 is KGHSH, CDR2 LQKENI, per germline. The CDR3 DNA reads TGTGCCAGCTCACCATTACAGGGGGGACGCGAGCAGTACTTC. Residues: CASSPLQGGREQYF.

Concerning this clonotype: Within a library made for alpha chains, this beta chain is off target, and its count is uninformative. This chain links TRBV6-2 or TRBV6-3 with TRBJ2-7, with 9 bases fitting TRBD1. CDR3 length equals 17 residues. Trimming removed 3 bases from V and 5 bases from J; junction bases left unmatched: 14. CDR1 and CDR2 from the germline V gene are MNHEY and SVGEGT. The CDR3 reads CASSYPLDRGRRNEQYF. CDR3 sequence (DNA): TGTGCCAGCAGTTATCCCTTGGACAGGGGAAGGCGGAACGAGCAGTACTTC.

In the case of this clonotype: With the library built for alpha chains, this beta chain is off target and its frequency is not meaningful. The chain has TRBV7-2 and TRBJ2-1; TRBD1 might be the D (5 bases). V lost 5 bases and J 7 bases, leaving 18 bases between the germline ends. Germline CDR1 SGHTA, CDR2 FQGNSA. There are 15 residues in the CDR3. CDR3: CASSTRQSVGNEQFF. DNA for the CDR3: TGTGCCAGCAGCACCCGACAGTCGGTGGGGAATGAGCAGTTCTTC.

Details on this clonotype: The library was prepared for alpha chains; this beta chain is a stray read, so its frequency means little. This chain joins TRBV12-3 or TRBV12-4 and TRBJ1-1; 8 nucleotides agree with TRBD1. The CDR3 is 15 residues long. The V gene end was trimmed by 4 bases and the J gene end by 4 bases; junction bases not matched to a gene: 8. Here the CDR3 reads CASSSSPTGATEAFF. In DNA, the CDR3 is TGTGCCAGCAGTTCTAGCCCGACAGGGGCCACTGAAGCTTTCTTT.

Worth noting for this clonotype: For a library built for alpha chains, this beta chain is a stray read; little rests on its size. The V and J genes are TRBV5-1 and TRBJ2-2; D unclear. Between the trimmed V and J ends, which lost 5 bases and 0 bases, there was a span of 5 bases. The CDR3 runs to 13 residues. Germline V gene data show CDR1 as SGHRS and CDR2 as YFSETQ. DNA of the CDR3: TGCGCCAGCAGGACAACGAACACCGGGGAGCTGTTTTTT. This gives the protein CASRTTNTGELFF.

This clonotype was observed a few times. Since it is a stray read in a library aimed at alpha chains, this beta chain has a size that is not meaningful. The chain joins TRBV5-1 to TRBJ2-6; no firm D call. Trimming shortened V by 5 bases and J by 0 bases, and 9 bases separated the two germline ends. CDR1 is SGHRS, CDR2 YFSETQ, per germline. This CDR3 is 15 amino acids long. The CDR3 spells CASRPTGSGANVLTF. The CDR3 coding sequence is TGCGCCAGCAGGCCAACGGGCTCTGGGGCCAACGTCCTGACTTTC.

Details on this clonotype: In a library made to pick up alpha chains, this beta chain is a stray read with a size that means little. The chain joins TRBV7-9 to TRBJ1-6, with D unresolved. In germline, CDR1 is SEHNR, CDR2 FQNEAQ (reference sequence). The CDR3 totals 14 residues. V lost 0 bases and J 5 bases, leaving 5 bases between the germline ends. CDR3 sequence: CASSLAQDNSPLHF. CDR3 coding DNA: TGTGCCAGCAGCTTAGCCCAGGATAATTCACCCCTCCACTTT.

Regarding this clonotype: This beta chain turned up in a library designed for alpha chains; as an off-target read, its abundance says little. J is TRBJ1-1 and V is TRBV7-2; 9 nucleotides match TRBD1. The CDR3 has 16 amino acids. Germline CDR1 SGHTA, CDR2 FQGNSA. J gave up 3 bases and V 6 bases, and 11 bases lay outside the gene matches. The CDR3 here is CASSSMFGTGYTEAFF. As DNA, the CDR3 is TGTGCCAGCAGTTCCATGTTCGGGACAGGGTACACTGAAGCTTTCTTT.

By sample share, this clonotype is medium-sized. This beta chain lies outside the target of a library built for alpha chains; its clone size means little. The chain combines TRBV7-9 with TRBJ1-6; no definite D call. Trimming stripped 3 bases from V and 6 bases from J, with 9 bases between. The germline V gene encodes CDR1 SEHNR and CDR2 FQNEAQ (reference sequence). The length of the CDR3 is 14 residues. CDR3 DNA: TGTGCCAGCAGCTTCACGGAGCCTAATTCACCCCTCCACTTT. Translating it yields CASSFTEPNSPLHF.